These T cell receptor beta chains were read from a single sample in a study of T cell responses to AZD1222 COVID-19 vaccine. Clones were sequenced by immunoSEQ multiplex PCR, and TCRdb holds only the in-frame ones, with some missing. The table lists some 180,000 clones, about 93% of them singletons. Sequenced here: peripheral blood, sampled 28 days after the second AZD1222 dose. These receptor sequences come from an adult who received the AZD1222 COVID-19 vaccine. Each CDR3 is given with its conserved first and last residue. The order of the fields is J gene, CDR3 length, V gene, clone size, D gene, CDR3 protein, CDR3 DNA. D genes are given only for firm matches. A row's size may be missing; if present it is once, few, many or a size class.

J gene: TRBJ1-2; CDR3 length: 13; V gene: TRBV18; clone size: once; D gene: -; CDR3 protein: CASSPGEAYGYTF; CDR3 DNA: TGTGCCAGCTCACCTGGGGAGGCGTATGGCTACACCTTC
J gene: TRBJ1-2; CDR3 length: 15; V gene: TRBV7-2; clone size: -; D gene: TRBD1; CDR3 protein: CASTQTRTGGGGYTF; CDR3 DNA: TGTGCCAGCACCCAAACCCGGACAGGGGGAGGGGGCTACACCTTC
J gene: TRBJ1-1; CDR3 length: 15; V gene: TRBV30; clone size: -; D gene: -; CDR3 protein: CAWSVPGGRNTEAFF; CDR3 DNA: TGTGCCTGGAGTGTACCCGGTGGAAGGAACACTGAAGCTTTCTTT
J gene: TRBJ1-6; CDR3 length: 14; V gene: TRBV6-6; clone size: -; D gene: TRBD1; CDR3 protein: CASRPDRANSPLHF; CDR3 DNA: TGTGCCAGCAGGCCAGACAGGGCCAATTCACCCCTCCACTTT
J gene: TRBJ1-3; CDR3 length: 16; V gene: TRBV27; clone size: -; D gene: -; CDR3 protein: CASSPRPPYSGNTIYF; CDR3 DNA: TGTGCCAGCAGTCCGAGACCGCCGTACTCTGGAAACACCATATATTTT
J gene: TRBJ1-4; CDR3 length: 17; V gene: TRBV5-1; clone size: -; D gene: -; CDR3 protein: CASSPEELREANEKLFF; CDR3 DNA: TGCGCCAGCAGCCCCGAGGAACTCCGGGAAGCTAATGAAAAACTGTTTTTT
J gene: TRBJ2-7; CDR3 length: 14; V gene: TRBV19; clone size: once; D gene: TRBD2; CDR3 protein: CASSAGGLGYEQYF; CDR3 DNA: TGTGCCAGTAGTGCGGGGGGACTGGGGTACGAGCAGTACTTC
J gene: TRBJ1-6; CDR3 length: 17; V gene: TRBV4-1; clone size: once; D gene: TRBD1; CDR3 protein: CASSQEGWRQGDSPLHF; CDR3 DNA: TGCGCCAGCAGCCAAGAGGGTTGGAGACAGGGTGATTCACCCCTCCACTTT
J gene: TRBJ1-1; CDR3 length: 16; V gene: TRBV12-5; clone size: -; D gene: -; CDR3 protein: CASGSPSTGGNTEAFF; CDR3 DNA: TGTGCTAGTGGTTCCCCCAGTACAGGCGGGAACACTGAAGCTTTCTTT
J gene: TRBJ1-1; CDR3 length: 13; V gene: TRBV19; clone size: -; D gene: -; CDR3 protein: CASSIEAGSEAFF; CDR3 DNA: TGTGCCAGTAGTATAGAGGCAGGGAGTGAAGCTTTCTTT
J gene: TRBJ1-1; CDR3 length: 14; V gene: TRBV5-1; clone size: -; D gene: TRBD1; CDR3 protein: CASSWDRGSTEAFF; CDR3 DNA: TGCGCCAGCAGCTGGGACAGGGGCAGCACTGAAGCTTTCTTT
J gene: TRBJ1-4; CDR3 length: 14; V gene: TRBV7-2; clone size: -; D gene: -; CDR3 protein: CASSLNRVGEKLFF; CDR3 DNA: TGTGCCAGCAGCCTCAACAGGGTCGGCGAAAAACTGTTTTTT
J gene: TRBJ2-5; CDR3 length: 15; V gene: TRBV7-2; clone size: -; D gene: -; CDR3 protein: CASSQGRIYQETQYF; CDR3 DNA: TGTGCCAGCAGCCAAGGCAGGATCTACCAAGAGACCCAGTACTTC
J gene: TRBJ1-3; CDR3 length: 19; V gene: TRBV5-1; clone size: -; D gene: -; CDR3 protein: CASSLAVGQASSSGNTIYF; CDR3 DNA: TGCGCCAGCAGCTTGGCAGTAGGGCAGGCATCCTCCTCTGGAAACACCATATATTTT
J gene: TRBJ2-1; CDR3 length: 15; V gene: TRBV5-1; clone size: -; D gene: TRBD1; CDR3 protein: CASSLWQGAGHEQFF; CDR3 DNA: TGCGCCAGCAGCTTATGGCAGGGGGCAGGCCATGAGCAGTTCTTC
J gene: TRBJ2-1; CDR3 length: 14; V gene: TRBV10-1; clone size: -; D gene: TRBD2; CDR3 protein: CASSGGLAYNEQFF; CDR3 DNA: TGCGCCAGCTCGGGAGGGCTAGCCTACAATGAGCAGTTCTTC
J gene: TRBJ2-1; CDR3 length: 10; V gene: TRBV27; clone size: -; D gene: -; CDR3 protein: CASGDTEQFF; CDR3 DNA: TGTGCCAGCGGGGACACTGAGCAGTTCTTC
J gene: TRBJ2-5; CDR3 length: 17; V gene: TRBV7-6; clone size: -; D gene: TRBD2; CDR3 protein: CASSSDPRDYHTQTQYF; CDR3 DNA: TGTGCCAGCAGCTCTGACCCTAGGGACTACCATACACAGACCCAGTACTTC
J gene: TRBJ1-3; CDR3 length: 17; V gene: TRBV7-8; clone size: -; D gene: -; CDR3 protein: CASRGRGTGKGGNTIYF; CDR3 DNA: TGTGCCAGCAGAGGGAGGGGTACAGGGAAGGGTGGAAACACCATATATTTT
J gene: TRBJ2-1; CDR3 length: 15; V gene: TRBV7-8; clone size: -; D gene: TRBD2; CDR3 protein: CASSGTSGGADEQFF; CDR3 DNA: TGTGCCAGCAGCGGTACTAGCGGGGGGGCAGATGAGCAGTTCTTC
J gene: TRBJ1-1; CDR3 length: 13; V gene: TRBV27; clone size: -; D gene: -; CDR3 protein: CASSAGQGGEAFF; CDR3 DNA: TGTGCCAGCAGCGCGGGACAAGGGGGTGAAGCTTTCTTT
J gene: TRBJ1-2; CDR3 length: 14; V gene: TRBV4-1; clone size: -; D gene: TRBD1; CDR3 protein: CASSRGQGNYGYTF; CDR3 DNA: TGCGCCAGCAGCCGGGGACAGGGCAACTATGGCTACACCTTC
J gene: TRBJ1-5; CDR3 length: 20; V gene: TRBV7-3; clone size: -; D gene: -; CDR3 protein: CASSLSLPGVLRYSNQPQHF; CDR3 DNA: TGTGCCAGCAGCTTAAGTCTGCCAGGCGTCCTCCGCTATAGCAATCAGCCCCAGCATTTT
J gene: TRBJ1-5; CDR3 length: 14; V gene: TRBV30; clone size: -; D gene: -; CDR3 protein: CACRLGGPGQPQHF; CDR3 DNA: TGTGCCTGCCGCCTGGGGGGCCCTGGTCAGCCCCAGCATTTT
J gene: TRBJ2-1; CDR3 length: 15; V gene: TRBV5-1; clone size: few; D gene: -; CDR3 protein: CASSPLPGAENEQFF; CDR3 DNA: TGCGCCAGCAGCCCTCTTCCGGGGGCGGAAAATGAGCAGTTCTTC
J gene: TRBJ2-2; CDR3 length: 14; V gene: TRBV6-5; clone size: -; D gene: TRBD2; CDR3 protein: CASYLGLGTGELFF; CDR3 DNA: TGTGCCAGCTACCTCGGACTAGGGACCGGGGAGCTGTTTTTT
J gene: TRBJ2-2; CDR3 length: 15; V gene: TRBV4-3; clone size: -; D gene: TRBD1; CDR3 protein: CASSQGDRVPGELFF; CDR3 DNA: TGCGCCAGCAGCCAAGGGGACAGGGTACCCGGGGAGCTGTTTTTT
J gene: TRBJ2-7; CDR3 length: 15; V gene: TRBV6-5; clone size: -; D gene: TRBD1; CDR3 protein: CASRRDRVLSYEQYF; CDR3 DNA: TGTGCCAGCAGAAGGGACAGGGTCCTTTCCTACGAGCAGTACTTC
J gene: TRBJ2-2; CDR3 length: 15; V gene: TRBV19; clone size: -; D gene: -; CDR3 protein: CASMGDAAGTGELFF; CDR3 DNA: TGTGCCAGCATGGGGGACGCCGCGGGGACCGGGGAGCTGTTTTTT
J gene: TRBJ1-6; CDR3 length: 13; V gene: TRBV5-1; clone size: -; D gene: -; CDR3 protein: CASRDTDNSPLHF; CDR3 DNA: TGCGCCAGCCGGGACACTGATAATTCACCCCTCCACTTT
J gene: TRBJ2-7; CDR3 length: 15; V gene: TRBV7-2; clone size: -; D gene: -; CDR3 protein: CASSLAEGPSYEQYF; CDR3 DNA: TGTGCCAGCAGCTTAGCTGAGGGGCCCTCCTACGAGCAGTACTTC
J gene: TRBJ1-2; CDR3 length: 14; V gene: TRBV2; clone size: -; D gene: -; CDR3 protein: CASSEDGANYGYTF; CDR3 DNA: TGTGCCAGCAGTGAGGACGGAGCTAACTATGGCTACACCTTC
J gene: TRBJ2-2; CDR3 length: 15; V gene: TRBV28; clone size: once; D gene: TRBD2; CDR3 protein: CASSSTTSKAGELFF; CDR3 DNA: TGTGCCAGCAGTTCTACGACTAGCAAGGCCGGGGAGCTGTTTTTT
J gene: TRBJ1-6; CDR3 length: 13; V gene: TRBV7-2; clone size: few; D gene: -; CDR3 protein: CASVPSYNSPLHF; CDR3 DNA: TGTGCCAGCGTCCCCTCCTATAATTCACCCCTCCACTTT
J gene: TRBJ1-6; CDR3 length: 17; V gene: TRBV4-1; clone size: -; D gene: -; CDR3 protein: CASSQERGYAYNSPLHF; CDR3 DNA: TGCGCCAGCAGCCAAGAACGAGGGTACGCCTATAATTCACCCCTCCACTTT
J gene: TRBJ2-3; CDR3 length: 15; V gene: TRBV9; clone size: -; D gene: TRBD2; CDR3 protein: CASSGTSVRGDTQYF; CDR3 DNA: TGTGCCAGCAGCGGGACTAGCGTTCGGGGAGATACGCAGTATTTT
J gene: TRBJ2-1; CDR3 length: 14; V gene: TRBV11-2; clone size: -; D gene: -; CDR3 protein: CAGSTMVGNNEQFF; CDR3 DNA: TGTGCCGGATCTACAATGGTCGGGAACAATGAGCAGTTCTTC
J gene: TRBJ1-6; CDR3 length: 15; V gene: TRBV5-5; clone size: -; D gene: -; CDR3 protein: CASSLKSSYNSPLHF; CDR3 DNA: TGTGCCAGCAGCTTGAAGAGCTCCTATAATTCACCCCTCCACTTT
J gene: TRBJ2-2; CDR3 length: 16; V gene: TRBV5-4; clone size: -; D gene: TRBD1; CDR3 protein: CASSSTGTVGTGELFF; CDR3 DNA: TGTGCCAGCAGCTCGACCGGGACAGTGGGCACCGGGGAGCTGTTTTTT
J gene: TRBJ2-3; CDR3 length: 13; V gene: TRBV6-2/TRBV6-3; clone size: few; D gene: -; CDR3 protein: CASSYSGIDTQYF; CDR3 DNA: TGTGCCAGCAGTTACTCGGGTATAGATACGCAGTATTTT
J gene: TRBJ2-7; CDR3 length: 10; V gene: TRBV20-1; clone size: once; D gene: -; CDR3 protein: CSAREEEQYF; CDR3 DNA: TGCAGTGCTAGAGAGGAAGAGCAGTACTTC
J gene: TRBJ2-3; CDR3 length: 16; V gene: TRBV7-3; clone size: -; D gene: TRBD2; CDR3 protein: CASRSGLAVTTDTQYF; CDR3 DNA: TGTGCCAGCAGATCGGGACTAGCGGTGACAACAGATACGCAGTATTTT
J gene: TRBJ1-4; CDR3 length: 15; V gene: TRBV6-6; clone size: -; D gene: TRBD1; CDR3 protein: CASSQGQGEGEKLFF; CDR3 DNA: TGTGCCAGCAGTCAAGGTCAGGGGGAGGGTGAAAAACTGTTTTTT
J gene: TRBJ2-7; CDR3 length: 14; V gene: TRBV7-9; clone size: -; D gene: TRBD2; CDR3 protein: CASSSSGGDYEQYF; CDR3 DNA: TGTGCCAGCAGCTCTAGCGGGGGGGATTACGAGCAGTACTTC
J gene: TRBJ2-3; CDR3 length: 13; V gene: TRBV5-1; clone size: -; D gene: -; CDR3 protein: CASSPASTDTQYF; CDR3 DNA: TGCGCCAGCAGCCCCGCTAGCACAGATACGCAGTATTTT
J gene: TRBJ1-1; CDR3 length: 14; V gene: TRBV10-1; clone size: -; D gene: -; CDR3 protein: CASPISGADTEAFF; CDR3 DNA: TGCGCCAGCCCAATCTCAGGGGCTGACACTGAAGCTTTCTTT
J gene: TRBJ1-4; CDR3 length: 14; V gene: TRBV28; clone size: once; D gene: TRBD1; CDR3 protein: CASTMEGAGEKLFF; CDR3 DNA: TGTGCCAGCACCATGGAGGGGGCGGGAGAAAAACTGTTTTTT
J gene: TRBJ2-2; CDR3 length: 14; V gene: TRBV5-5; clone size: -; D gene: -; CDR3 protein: CASSLGRVAGELFF; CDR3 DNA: TGTGCCAGCAGCTTGGGCAGGGTTGCCGGGGAGCTGTTTTTT
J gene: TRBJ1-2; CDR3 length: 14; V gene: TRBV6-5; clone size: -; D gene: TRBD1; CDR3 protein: CASSPGQGAKGYTF; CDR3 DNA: TGTGCCAGCAGCCCGGGACAGGGGGCTAAAGGCTACACCTTC
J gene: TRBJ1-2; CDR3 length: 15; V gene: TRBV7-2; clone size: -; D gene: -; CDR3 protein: CASSLLRSRGYGYTF; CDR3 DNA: TGTGCCAGCAGCTTATTAAGGTCCCGTGGCTATGGCTACACCTTC
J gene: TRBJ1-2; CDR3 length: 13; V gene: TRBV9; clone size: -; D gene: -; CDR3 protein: CASSPRSNYGYTF; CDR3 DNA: TGTGCCAGCAGCCCGCGGAGTAACTATGGCTACACCTTC
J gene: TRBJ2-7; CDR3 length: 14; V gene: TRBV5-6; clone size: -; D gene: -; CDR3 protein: CASSFGVGSYEQYF; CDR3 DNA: TGTGCCAGCAGCTTCGGGGTGGGCTCCTACGAGCAGTACTTC
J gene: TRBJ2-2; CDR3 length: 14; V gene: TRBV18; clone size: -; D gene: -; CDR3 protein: CASSPSRATGELFF; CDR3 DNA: TGTGCCAGCTCACCAAGCAGGGCGACAGGGGAGCTGTTTTTT
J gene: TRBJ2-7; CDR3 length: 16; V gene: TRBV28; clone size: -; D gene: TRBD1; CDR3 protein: CASMGLQGVVDYEQYF; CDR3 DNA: TGTGCCAGCATGGGGTTACAGGGGGTCGTTGACTACGAGCAGTACTTC
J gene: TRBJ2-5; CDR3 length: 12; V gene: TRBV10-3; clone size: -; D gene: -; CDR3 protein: CAISGGGETQYF; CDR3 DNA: TGTGCCATCAGTGGAGGGGGTGAGACCCAGTACTTC
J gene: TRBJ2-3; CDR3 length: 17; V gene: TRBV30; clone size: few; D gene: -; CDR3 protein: CAWSVPLPQGPTDTQYF; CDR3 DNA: TGTGCCTGGAGCGTCCCCCTCCCCCAGGGCCCCACAGATACGCAGTATTTT
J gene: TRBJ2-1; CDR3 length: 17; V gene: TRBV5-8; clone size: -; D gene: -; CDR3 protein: CASSLGAGVSSYNEQFF; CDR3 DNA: TGTGCCAGCAGCTTGGGGGCCGGGGTGAGCTCCTACAATGAGCAGTTCTTC
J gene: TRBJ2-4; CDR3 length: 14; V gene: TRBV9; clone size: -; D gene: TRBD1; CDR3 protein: CASSVEGQGQIQYF; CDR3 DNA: TGTGCCAGCAGCGTTGAAGGACAGGGTCAAATTCAGTACTTC
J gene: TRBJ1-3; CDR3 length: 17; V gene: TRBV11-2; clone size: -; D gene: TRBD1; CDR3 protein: CASSISLGTGGGNTIYF; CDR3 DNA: TGTGCCAGCAGCATAAGCCTCGGGACAGGGGGTGGAAACACCATATATTTT
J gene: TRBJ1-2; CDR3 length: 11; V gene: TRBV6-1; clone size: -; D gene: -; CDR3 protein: CASSEEGGYTF; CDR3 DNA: TGTGCCAGCAGTGAAGAGGGTGGCTACACCTTC